These T cell receptor beta chains were read from a single sample in a study of beta chain features in type 1 diabetes. Clones were sequenced by immunoSEQ multiplex PCR, and TCRdb holds only the in-frame ones, with some missing. The sample yields hundreds of thousands of clones, about a sixth seen once. The sequenced material came from naive CD4+ T cells from blood. The receptors derive from a man between 18 and 29 years old in good health. Each CDR3 is given without its conserved first and last residue. Fields, in order: J gene, clone size, V gene, CDR3 protein. Size is omitted from some rows. Given values are once, few, many or a class for expanded clones.

J gene: TRBJ2-3
clone size: -
V gene: TRBV5-6
CDR3 protein: ASSFSASGGITQY

J gene: TRBJ2-3
clone size: -
V gene: TRBV7-2
CDR3 protein: ASSFKLAGGIDTQY

J gene: TRBJ1-5
clone size: few
V gene: TRBV4-1
CDR3 protein: ASSRRTPTGGNQPQH

J gene: TRBJ2-7
clone size: once
V gene: TRBV7-3
CDR3 protein: ASSLTQGNEQY

J gene: TRBJ1-2
clone size: -
V gene: TRBV27
CDR3 protein: ASRPSFRGLRSVTNYGYT

J gene: TRBJ2-3
clone size: -
V gene: TRBV5-1
CDR3 protein: ASSIQGLKDTQY

J gene: TRBJ1-1
clone size: few
V gene: TRBV18
CDR3 protein: ASTRGASEAF

J gene: TRBJ1-6
clone size: few
V gene: TRBV5-1
CDR3 protein: ASSLAGGALH

J gene: TRBJ2-1
clone size: -
V gene: TRBV27
CDR3 protein: ASIFTGQGYNEQF

J gene: TRBJ2-2
clone size: few
V gene: TRBV5-4
CDR3 protein: ASMGTSNTGELF

J gene: TRBJ1-2
clone size: -
V gene: TRBV9
CDR3 protein: ASSLGDRPLGYT

J gene: TRBJ2-3
clone size: -
V gene: TRBV25-1
CDR3 protein: ASSDGRMTSTDTQY

J gene: TRBJ1-1
clone size: -
V gene: TRBV23-1
CDR3 protein: ASSRQGALDGAF

J gene: TRBJ1-1
clone size: few
V gene: TRBV29-1
CDR3 protein: SVDRGGDTEAF

J gene: TRBJ1-1
clone size: -
V gene: TRBV7-9
CDR3 protein: ASKPGQAAEAF

J gene: TRBJ2-7
clone size: -
V gene: TRBV7-2
CDR3 protein: ASSLAVSYEQY

J gene: TRBJ2-7
clone size: few
V gene: TRBV20-1
CDR3 protein: SAFSGEQY

J gene: TRBJ2-7
clone size: few
V gene: TRBV15
CDR3 protein: ATSITGVEQY

J gene: TRBJ1-5
clone size: -
V gene: TRBV7-2
CDR3 protein: ASSQTRGQPQH

J gene: TRBJ1-1
clone size: -
V gene: TRBV25-1
CDR3 protein: ASSEYGRTLG

J gene: TRBJ1-4
clone size: few
V gene: TRBV2
CDR3 protein: ASSDSGQGNEKLF

J gene: TRBJ1-5
clone size: -
V gene: TRBV6-1
CDR3 protein: ASRETLTIQPQH

J gene: TRBJ1-1
clone size: few
V gene: TRBV28
CDR3 protein: ASSLTGLKNTEAF

J gene: TRBJ2-1
clone size: few
V gene: TRBV12-5
CDR3 protein: ASGLGHQTYNEQF

J gene: TRBJ1-6
clone size: -
V gene: TRBV6-6
CDR3 protein: ASREGYGSLPLH

J gene: TRBJ1-1
clone size: -
V gene: TRBV7-9
CDR3 protein: ASSVNRDTEAF

J gene: TRBJ2-3
clone size: few
V gene: TRBV2
CDR3 protein: ASSTSGDTQY

J gene: TRBJ2-1
clone size: few
V gene: TRBV9
CDR3 protein: ASSYPRTSGRRSYNEQF

J gene: TRBJ2-5
clone size: few
V gene: TRBV5-1
CDR3 protein: ASSRGLVETQY